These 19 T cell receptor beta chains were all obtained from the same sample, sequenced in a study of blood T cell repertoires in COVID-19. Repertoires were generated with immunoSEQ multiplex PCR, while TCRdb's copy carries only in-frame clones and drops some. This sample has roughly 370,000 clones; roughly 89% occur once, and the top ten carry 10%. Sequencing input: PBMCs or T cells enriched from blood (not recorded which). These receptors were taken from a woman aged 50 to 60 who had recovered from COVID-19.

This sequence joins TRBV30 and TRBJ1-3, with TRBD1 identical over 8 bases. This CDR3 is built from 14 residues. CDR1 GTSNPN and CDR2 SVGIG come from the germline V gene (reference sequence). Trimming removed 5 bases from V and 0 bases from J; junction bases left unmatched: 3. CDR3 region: CAWATGGSGNTIYF. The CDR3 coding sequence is TGTGCCTGGGCAACAGGGGGCTCTGGAAACACCATATATTTT.

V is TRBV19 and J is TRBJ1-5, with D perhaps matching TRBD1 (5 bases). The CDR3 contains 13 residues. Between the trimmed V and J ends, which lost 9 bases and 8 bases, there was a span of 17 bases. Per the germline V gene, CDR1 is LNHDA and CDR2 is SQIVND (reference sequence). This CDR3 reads CASGAPTGEPQHF. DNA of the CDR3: TGTGCCAGCGGGGCGCCGACGGGGGAGCCCCAGCATTTT.

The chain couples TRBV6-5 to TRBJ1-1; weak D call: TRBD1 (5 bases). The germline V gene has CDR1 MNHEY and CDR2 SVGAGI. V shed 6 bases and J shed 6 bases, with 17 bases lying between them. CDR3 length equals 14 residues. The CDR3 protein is CASRSDSGLPEAFF. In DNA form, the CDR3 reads TGTGCCAGCAGATCCGACAGCGGGCTACCTGAAGCTTTCTTT.

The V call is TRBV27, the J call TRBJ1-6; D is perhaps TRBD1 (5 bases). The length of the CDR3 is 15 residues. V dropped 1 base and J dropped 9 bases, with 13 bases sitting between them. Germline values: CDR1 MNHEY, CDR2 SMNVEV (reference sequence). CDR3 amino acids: CASSLLDSFISPLHF. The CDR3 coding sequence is TGTGCCAGCAGTTTATTAGACAGTTTTATTTCACCCCTCCACTTT.

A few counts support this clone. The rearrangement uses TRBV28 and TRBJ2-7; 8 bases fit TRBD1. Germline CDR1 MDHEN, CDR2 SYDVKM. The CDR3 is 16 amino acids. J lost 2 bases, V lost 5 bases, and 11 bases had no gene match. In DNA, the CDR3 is TGTGCCAGCAGTACCGAGGACAGGGTGAAGACCTACGAGCAGTACTTC. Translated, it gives CASSTEDRVKTYEQYF.

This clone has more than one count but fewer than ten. CDR3 DNA: TGTGCCAGCAGCTTTTTGACAGGGGCAATGAACACTGAAGCTTTCTTT. This translates into CASSFLTGAMNTEAFF. This sequence joins TRBV7-9 and TRBJ1-1; 8 bases align to TRBD1. Germline V lookup: CDR1 SEHNR, CDR2 FQNEAQ (reference sequence). V lost 3 bases to trimming and J lost 0 bases; unmatched junction nucleotides: 6. This CDR3 is built from 16 residues. Filled out from reference TRBV7-9 and TRBJ1-1, the complete variable domain reads DTGVSQNPRHKITKRGQNVTFRCDPISEHNRLYWYRQTLGQGPEFLTYFQNEAQLEKSRLLSDRFSAERPKGSFSTLEIQRTEQGDSAMYLCASSFLTGAMNTEAFFGQGTRLTVV.

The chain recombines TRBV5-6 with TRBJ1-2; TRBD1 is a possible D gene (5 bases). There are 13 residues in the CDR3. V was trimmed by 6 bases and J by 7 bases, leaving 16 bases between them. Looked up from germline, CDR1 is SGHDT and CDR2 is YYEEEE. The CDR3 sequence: CASIRIGEVGYTF. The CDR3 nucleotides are TGTGCCAGCATACGGATAGGGGAGGTTGGCTACACCTTC.

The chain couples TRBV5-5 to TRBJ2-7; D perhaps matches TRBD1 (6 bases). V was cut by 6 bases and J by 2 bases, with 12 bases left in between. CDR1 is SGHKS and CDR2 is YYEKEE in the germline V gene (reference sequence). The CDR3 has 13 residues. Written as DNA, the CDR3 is TGTGCCAGCATTCAGGGGTCTACCTACGAGCAGTACTTC. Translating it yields CASIQGSTYEQYF.

CDR3 sequence reads: CASSLLRGAGETQYF. The CDR3 DNA reads TGTGCCAGCAGCTTACTGCGGGGGGCCGGGGAGACCCAGTACTTC. The chain uses TRBV7-6 and TRBJ2-5; TRBD2 aligns across 8 bases. There are 15 residues in the CDR3. V lost 2 bases to trimming and J lost 5 bases; unmatched junction nucleotides: 7. The germline CDR1 and CDR2 sequences are SGHVS and FNYEAQ.

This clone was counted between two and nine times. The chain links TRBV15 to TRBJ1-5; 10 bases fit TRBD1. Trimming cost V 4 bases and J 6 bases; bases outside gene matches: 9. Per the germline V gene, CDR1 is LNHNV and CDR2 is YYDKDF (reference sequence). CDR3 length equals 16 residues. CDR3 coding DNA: TGTGCCACCAGCATGAGGACGACAGGGGGCCGTCAGCCCCAGCATTTT. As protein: CATSMRTTGGRQPQHF. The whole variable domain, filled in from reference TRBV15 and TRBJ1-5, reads DAMVIQNPRYQVTQFGKPVTLSCSQTLNHNVMYWYQQKSSQAPKLLFHYYDKDFNNEADTPDNFQSRRPNTSFCFLDIRSPGLGDTAMYLCATSMRTTGGRQPQHFGDGTRLSIL.

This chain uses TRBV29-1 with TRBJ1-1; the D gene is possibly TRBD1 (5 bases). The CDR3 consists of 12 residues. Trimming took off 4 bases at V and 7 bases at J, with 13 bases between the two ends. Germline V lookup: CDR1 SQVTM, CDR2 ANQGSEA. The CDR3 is CSVVVSGGEAFF. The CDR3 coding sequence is TGCAGCGTTGTCGTATCCGGGGGTGAAGCTTTCTTT.

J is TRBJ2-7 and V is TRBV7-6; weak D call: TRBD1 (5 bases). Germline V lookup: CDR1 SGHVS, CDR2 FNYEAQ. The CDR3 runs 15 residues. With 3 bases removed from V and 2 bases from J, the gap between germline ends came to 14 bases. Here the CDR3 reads CASSFLQDGPYEQYF. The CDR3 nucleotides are TGTGCCAGCAGCTTTCTACAGGACGGACCCTACGAGCAGTACTTC.

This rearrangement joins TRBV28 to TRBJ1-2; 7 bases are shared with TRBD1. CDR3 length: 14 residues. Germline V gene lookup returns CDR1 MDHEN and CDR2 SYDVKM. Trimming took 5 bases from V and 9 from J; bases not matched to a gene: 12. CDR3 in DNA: TGTGCCAGCAGTCCGCCCAGACAGGGCCCCCGCTACACCTTC. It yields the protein CASSPPRQGPRYTF.

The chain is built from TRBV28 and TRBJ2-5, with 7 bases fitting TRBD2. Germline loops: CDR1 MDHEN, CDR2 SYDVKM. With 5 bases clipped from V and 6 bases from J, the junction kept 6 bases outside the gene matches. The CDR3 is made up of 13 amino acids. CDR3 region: CASSLGGTKTQYF. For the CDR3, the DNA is TGTGCCAGCAGTCTGGGGGGGACGAAGACCCAGTACTTC.

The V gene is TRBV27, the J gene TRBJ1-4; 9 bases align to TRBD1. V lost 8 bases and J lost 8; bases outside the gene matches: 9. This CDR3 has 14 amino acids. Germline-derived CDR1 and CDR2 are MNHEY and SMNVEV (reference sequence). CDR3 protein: CASGTKDRGEKLFF. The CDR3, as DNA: TGTGCCAGCGGAACGAAGGACAGGGGCGAAAAACTGTTTTTT.

The CDR3 nucleotides are TGTGCCACCAGCAGAGAACTTACAGGGGGCTACGAGCAGTACTTC. Its protein product is CATSRELTGGYEQYF. The chain employs TRBV15 and TRBJ2-7; 8 positions agree with TRBD1. The trim removed 0 bases at V and 3 bases at J, leaving 4 bases unmatched. The length of the CDR3 is 15 residues. Germline CDR1 is LNHNV and CDR2 is YYDKDF (reference sequence).

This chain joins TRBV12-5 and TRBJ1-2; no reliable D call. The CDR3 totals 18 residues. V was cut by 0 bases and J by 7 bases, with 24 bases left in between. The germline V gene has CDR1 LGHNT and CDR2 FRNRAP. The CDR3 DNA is TGTGCTAGTGGTTTGGTAAGGAACCGTGTGGGAGGGATGTGTGGCTACACCTTC. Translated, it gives CASGLVRNRVGGMCGYTF.

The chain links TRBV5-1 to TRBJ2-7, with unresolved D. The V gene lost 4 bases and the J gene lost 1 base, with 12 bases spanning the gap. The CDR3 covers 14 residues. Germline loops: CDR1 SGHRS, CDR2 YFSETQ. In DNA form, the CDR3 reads TGCGCCAGCAGCCTAGATAACTTGTCCTACGAGCAGTACTTC. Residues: CASSLDNLSYEQYF. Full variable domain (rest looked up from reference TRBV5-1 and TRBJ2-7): KAGVTQTPRYLIKTRGQQVTLSCSPISGHRSVSWYQQTPGQGLQFLFEYFSETQRNKGNFPGRFSGRQFSNSRSEMNVSTLELGDSALYLCASSLDNLSYEQYFGPGTRLTVT.

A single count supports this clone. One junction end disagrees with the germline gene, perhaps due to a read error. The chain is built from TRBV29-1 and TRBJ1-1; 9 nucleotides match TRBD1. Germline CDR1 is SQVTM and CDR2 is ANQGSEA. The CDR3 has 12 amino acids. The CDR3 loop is CTGGHMGTEAFF. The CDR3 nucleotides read TGTACAGGGGGCCATATGGGGACTGAAGCTTTCTTT.